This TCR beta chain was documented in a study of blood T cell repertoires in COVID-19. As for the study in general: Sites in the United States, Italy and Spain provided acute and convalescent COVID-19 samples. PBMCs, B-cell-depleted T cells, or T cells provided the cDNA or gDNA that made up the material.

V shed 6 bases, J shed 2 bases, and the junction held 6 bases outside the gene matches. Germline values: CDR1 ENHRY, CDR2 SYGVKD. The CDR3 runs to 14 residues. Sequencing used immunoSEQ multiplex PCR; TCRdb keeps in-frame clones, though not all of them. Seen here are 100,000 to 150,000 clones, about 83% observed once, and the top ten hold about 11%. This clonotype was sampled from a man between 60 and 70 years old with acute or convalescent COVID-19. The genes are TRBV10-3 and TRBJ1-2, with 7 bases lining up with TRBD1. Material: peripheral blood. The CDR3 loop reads CAIRMGQSNYGYTF. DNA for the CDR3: TGTGCCATCAGAATGGGACAGAGCAACTATGGCTACACCTTC.